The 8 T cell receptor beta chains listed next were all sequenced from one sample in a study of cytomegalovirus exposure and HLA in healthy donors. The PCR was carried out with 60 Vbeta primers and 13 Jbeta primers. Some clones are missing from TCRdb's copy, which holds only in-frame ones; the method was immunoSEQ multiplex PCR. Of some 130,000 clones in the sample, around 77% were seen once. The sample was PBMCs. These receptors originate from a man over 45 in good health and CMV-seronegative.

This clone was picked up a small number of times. In DNA form, the CDR3 reads TGTGCCAGCAGCTCCCAGGCGAACACTGAAGCTTTCTTT. Translation: CASSSQANTEAFF. This chain uses TRBV7-3 with TRBJ1-1, with no clear D. This CDR3 is built from 13 residues. V was clipped by 4 bases and J by 1 base, with 7 bases between them. Germline CDR1 is SGHTA and CDR2 is FQGTGA.

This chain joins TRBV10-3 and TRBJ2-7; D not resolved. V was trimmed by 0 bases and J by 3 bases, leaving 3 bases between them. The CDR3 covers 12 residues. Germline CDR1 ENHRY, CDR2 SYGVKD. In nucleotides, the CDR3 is TGTGCCATCAGTGAGTCTATCTACGAGCAGTACTTC. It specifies CAISESIYEQYF.

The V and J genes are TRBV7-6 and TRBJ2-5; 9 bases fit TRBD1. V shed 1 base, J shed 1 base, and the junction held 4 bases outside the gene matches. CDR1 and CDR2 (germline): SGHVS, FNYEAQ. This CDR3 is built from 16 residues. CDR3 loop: CASSLGLTGGQETQYF. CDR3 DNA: TGTGCCAGCAGCTTAGGGCTGACAGGGGGCCAAGAGACCCAGTACTTC.

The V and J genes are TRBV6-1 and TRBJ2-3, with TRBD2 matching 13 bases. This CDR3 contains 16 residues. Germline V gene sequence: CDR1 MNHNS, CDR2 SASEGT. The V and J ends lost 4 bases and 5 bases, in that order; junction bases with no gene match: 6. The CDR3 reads CASSGRTSGRGDTQYF. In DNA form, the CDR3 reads TGTGCCAGCAGTGGGCGGACTAGCGGGAGAGGAGATACGCAGTATTTT.

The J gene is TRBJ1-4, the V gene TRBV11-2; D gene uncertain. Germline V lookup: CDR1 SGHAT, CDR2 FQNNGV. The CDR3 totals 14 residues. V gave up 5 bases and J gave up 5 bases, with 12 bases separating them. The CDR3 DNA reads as TGTGCCAGCAGCCCGGGAATCTCGAATGAAAAACTGTTTTTT. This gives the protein CASSPGISNEKLFF.

CDR3 residues: CASWPTSGGWNEQFF. The DNA for the CDR3 is TGTGCCAGCTGGCCAACTAGCGGAGGATGGAATGAGCAGTTCTTC. The chain couples TRBV6-5 to TRBJ2-1; 8 nucleotides line up with TRBD2. The germline V gene has CDR1 MNHEY and CDR2 SVGAGI. The CDR3 sequence is 15 residues long. Trimming removed 8 bases from V and 7 bases from J; junction bases left unmatched: 13.

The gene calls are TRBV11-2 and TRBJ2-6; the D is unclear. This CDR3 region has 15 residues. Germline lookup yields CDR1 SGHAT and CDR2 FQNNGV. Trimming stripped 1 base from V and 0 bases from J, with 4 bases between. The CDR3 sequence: CASSLGHSGANVLTF. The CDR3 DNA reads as TGTGCCAGCAGCTTAGGACACTCTGGGGCCAACGTCCTGACTTTC.

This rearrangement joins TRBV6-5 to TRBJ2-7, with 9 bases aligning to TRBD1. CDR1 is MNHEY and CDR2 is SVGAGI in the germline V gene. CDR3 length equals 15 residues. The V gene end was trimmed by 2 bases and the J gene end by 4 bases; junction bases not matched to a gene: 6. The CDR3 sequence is CASSYGTGPSYEQYF. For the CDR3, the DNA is TGTGCCAGCAGTTACGGGACAGGGCCCTCTTACGAGCAGTACTTC.